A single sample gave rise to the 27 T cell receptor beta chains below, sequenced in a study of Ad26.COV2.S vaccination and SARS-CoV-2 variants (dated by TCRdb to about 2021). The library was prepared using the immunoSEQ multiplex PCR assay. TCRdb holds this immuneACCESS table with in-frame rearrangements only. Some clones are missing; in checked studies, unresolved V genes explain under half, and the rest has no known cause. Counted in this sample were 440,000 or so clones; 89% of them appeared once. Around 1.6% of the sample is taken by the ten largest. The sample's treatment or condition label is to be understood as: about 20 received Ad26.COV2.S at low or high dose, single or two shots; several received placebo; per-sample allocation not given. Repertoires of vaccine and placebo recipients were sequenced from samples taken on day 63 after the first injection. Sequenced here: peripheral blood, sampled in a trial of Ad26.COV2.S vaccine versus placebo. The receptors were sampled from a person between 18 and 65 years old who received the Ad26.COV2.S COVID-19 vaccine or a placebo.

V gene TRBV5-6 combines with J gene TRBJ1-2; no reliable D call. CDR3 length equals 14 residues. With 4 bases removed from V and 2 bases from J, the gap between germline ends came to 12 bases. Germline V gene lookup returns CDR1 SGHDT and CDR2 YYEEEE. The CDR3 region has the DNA TGTGCCAGCAGCCCCACGTCCCCGAACTATGGCTACACCTTC. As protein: CASSPTSPNYGYTF.

The chain's CDR3 is CASSQGRLNSPLHF. The CDR3, as DNA: TGCGCCAGCAGCCAAGGACGTCTTAATTCACCCCTCCACTTT. The rearrangement joins TRBV4-1 to TRBJ1-6; D unclear. This CDR3 has 14 amino acids. Germline loops: CDR1 MGHRA, CDR2 YSYEKL. V lost 1 base, J lost 6 bases, and 7 bases lay in between.

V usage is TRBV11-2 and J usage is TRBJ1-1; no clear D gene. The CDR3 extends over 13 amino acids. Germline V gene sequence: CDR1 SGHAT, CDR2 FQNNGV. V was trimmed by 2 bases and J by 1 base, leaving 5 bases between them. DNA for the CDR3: TGTGCCAGCAGCTTATCGCCGAACACTGAAGCTTTCTTT. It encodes CASSLSPNTEAFF.

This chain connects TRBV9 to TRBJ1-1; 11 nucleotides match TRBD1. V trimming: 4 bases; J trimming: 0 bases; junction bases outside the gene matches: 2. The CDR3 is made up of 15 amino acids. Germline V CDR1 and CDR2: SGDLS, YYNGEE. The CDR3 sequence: CASSTGQGVNTEAFF. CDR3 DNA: TGTGCCAGCAGCACGGGACAGGGGGTGAACACTGAAGCTTTCTTT.

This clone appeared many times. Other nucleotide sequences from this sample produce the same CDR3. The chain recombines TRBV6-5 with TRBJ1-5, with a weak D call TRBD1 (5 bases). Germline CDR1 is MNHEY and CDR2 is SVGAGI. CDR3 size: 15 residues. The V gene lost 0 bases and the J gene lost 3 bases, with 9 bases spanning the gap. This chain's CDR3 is CASSYSGQLNQPQHF. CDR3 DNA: TGTGCCAGCAGTTACTCGGGGCAGCTCAATCAGCCCCAGCATTTT.

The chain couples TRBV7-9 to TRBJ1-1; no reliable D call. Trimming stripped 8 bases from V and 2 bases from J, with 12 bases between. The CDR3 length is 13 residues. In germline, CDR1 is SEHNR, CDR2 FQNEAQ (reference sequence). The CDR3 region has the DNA TGTGCCAGCTCCGGAAGGGTTAACACTGAAGCTTTCTTT. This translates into CASSGRVNTEAFF.

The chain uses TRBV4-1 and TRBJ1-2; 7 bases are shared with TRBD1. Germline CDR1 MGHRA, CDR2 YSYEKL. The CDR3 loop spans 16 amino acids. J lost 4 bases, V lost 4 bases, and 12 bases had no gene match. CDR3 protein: CASSPTLDRSSYGYTF. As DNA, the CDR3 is TGCGCCAGCAGCCCGACTCTGGACAGGTCCTCCTATGGCTACACCTTC.

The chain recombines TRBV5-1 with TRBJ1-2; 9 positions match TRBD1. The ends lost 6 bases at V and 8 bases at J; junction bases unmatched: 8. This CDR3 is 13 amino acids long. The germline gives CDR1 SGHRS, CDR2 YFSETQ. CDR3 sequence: CASTQTGGRGYTF. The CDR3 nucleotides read TGCGCCAGCACCCAAACAGGGGGCCGGGGCTACACCTTC. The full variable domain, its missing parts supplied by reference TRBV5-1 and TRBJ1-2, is KAGVTQTPRYLIKTRGQQVTLSCSPISGHRSVSWYQQTPGQGLQFLFEYFSETQRNKGNFPGRFSGRQFSNSRSEMNVSTLELGDSALYLCASTQTGGRGYTFGSGTRLTVV.

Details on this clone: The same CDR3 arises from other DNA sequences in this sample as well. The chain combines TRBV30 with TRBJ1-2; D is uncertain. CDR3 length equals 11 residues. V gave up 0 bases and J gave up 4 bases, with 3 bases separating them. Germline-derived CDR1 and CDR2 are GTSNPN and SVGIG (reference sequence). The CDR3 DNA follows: TGTGCCTGGAGTGTCGGCTATGGCTACACCTTC. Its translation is CAWSVGYGYTF. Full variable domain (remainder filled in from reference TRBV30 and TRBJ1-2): SQTIHQWPATLVQPVGSPLSLECTVEGTSNPNLYWYRQAAGRGLQLLFYSVGIGQISSEVPQNLSASRPQDRQFILSSKKLLLSDSGFYLCAWSVGYGYTFGSGTRLTVV.

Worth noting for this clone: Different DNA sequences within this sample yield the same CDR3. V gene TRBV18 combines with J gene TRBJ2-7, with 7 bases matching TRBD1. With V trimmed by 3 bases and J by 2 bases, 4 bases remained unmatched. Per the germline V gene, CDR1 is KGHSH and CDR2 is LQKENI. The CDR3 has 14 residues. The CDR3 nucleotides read TGTGCCAGCTCACCGAGACAGGGCACCTACGAGCAGTACTTC. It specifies CASSPRQGTYEQYF.

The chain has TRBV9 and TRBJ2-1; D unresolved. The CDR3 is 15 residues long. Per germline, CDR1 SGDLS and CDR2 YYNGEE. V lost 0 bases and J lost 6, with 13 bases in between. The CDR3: CASSVGVRSGNEQFF. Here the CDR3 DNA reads TGTGCCAGCAGCGTAGGAGTTAGAAGTGGCAATGAGCAGTTCTTC. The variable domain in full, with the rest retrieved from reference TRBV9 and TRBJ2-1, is DSGVTQTPKHLITATGQRVTLRCSPRSGDLSVYWYQQSLDQGLQFLIQYYNGEERAKGNILERFSAQQFPDLHSELNLSSLELGDSALYFCASSVGVRSGNEQFFGPGTRLTVL.

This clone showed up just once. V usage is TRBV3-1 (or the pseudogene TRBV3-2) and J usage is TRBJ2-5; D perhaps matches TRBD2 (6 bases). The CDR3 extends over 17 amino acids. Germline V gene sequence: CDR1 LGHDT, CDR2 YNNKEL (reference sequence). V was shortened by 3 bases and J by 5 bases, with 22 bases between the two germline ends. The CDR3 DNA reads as TGTGCCAGCAGCCAGGGAACGGGACTGGCGGTGTCGGAGACCCAGTACTTC. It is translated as CASSQGTGLAVSETQYF.

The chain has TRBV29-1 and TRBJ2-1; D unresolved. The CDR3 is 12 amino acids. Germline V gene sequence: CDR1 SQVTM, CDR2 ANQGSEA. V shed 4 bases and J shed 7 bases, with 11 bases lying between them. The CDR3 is CSVGDPGNEQFF. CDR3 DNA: TGCAGCGTTGGTGACCCAGGTAATGAGCAGTTCTTC.

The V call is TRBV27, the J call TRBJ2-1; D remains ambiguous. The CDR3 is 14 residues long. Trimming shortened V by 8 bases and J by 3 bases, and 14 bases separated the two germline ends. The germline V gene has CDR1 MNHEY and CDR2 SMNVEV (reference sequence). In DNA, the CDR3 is TGTGCCAGCGGGATTCCCAACCGCTACAATGAGCAGTTCTTC. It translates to CASGIPNRYNEQFF.

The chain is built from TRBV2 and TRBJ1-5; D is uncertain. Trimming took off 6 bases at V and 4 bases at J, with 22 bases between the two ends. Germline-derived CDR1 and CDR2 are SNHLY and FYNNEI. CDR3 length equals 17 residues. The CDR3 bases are TGTGCCAGCAGCCCCCCAGTTGAGGATCCTCTTAATCAGCCCCAGCATTTT. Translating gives CASSPPVEDPLNQPQHF.

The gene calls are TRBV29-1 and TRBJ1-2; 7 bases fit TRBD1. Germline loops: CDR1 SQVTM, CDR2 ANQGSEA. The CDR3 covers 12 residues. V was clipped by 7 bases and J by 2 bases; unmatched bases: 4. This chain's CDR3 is CSATGINYGYTF. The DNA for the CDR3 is TGCAGCGCGACAGGGATCAACTATGGCTACACCTTC.

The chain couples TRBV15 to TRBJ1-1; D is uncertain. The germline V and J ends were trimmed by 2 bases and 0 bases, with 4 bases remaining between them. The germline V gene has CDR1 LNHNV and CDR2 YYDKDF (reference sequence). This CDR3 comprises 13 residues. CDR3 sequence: CATSRKMNTEAFF. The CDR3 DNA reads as TGTGCCACCAGCAGAAAGATGAACACTGAAGCTTTCTTT.

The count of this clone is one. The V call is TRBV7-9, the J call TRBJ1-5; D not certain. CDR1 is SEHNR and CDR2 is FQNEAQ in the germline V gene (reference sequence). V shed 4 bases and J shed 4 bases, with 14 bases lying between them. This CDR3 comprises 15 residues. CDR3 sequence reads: CASSSGLGSNQPQHF. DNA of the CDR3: TGTGCCAGCAGCTCGGGGTTGGGGTCGAATCAGCCCCAGCATTTT.

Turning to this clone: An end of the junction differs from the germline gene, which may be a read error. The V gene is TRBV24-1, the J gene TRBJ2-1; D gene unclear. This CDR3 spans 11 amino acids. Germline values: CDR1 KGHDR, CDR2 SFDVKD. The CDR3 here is CATSKYSEQFF. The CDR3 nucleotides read TGTGCCACCAGTAAGTACAGTGAGCAGTTCTTC.

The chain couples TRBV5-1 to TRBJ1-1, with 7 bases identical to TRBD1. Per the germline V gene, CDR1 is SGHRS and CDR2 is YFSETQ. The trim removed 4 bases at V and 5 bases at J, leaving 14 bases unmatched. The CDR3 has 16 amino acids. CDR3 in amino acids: CASSPTPDRIETEAFF. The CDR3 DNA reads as TGCGCCAGCAGCCCCACCCCGGACAGGATTGAGACTGAAGCTTTCTTT.

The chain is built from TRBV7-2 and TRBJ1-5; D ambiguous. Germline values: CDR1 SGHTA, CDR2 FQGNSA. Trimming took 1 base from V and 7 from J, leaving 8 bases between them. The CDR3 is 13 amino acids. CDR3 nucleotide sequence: TGTGCCAGCAGCTTAGTTTGGCGGCAGCCCCAGCATTTT. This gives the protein CASSLVWRQPQHF.

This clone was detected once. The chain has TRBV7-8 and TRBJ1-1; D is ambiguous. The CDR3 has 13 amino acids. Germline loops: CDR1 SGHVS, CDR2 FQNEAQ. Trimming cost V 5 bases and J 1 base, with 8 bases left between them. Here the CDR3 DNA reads TGTGCCAGCAGCCGCCAAGGGAACACTGAAGCTTTCTTT. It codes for CASSRQGNTEAFF.

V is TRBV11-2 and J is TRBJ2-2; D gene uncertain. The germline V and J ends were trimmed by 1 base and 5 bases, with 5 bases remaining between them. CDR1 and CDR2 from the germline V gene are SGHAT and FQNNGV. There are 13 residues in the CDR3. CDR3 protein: CASSLGGTGELFF. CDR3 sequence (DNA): TGTGCCAGCAGCTTAGGAGGTACCGGGGAGCTGTTTTTT.

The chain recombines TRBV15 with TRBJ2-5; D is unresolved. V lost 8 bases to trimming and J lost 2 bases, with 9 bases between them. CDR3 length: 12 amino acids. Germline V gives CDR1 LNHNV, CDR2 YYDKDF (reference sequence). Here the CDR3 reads CATRGPQETQYF. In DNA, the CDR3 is TGTGCCACCCGTGGACCACAAGAGACCCAGTACTTC.

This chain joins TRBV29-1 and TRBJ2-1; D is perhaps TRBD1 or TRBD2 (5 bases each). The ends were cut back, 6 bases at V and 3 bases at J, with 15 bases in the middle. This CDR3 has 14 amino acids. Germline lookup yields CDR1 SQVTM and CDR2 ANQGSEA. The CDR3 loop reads CSVRDPGFYNEQFF. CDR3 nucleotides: TGCAGCGTCCGGGACCCTGGATTCTACAATGAGCAGTTCTTC.

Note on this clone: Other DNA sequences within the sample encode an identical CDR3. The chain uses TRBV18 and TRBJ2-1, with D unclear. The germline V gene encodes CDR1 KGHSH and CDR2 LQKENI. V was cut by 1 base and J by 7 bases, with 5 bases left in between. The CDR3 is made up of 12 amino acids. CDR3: CASSPLLNEQFF. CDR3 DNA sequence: TGTGCCAGCTCACCACTGTTGAATGAGCAGTTCTTC.

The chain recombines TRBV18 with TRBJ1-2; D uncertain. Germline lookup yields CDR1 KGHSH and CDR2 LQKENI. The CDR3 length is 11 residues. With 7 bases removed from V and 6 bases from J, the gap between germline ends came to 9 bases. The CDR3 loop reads CASLGPDGYTF. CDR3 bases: TGTGCCAGCTTAGGCCCCGATGGCTACACCTTC. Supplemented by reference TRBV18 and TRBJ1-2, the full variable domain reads NAGVMQNPRHLVRRRGQEARLRCSPMKGHSHVYWYRQLPEEGLKFMVYLQKENIIDESGMPKERFSAEFPKEGPSILRIQQVVRGDSAAYFCASLGPDGYTFGSGTRLTVV.